The clone carrying this T cell receptor beta chain was seen once. This specimen comes from a study of blood T cell repertoires in COVID-19. Study-level background: Acute and convalescent COVID-19 samples came from the United States, Italy and Spain. The cDNA or gDNA used as material had been derived from T cells, B-cell-depleted T cells, or PBMCs.

The length of the CDR3 is 14 residues. V dropped 6 bases and J dropped 1 base, with 12 bases sitting between them. Per germline, CDR1 MNHEY and CDR2 SMNVEV (reference sequence). Patients of the Seattle cohort, enrolled during active infection, were followed longitudinally. Generated by immunoSEQ multiplex PCR, the TCRdb table keeps only in-frame clones and is missing some. The sample holds approximately 90,000 clones, approximately 84% seen once. The receptor was derived from a man aged 65-85 years with COVID-19, enrolled during active disease. The chain combines TRBV27 with TRBJ1-1; D ambiguous. Sequenced: peripheral blood. The CDR3: CASREAGRNTEAFF. The DNA of the CDR3 is TGTGCCAGCAGGGAGGCGGGCCGGAACACTGAAGCTTTCTTT.